Presented here are 3 T cell receptor beta chains from one specimen sequenced in a study of tissue T cells after allogeneic stem cell transplantation. Time point reported: mouse harvest day 7 after allogeneic transplant. Tail vein injection delivered 10^7 T-cell-depleted bone marrow cells and 10^6 splenic CD5+ T cells. Profiled with immunoSEQ multiplex PCR; TCRdb holds only in-frame clones, not every one. Here the sample spans 3,800 or so clones, approximately 53% being singletons. The material sequenced was lymph node tissue. These receptors originate from a female BALB/c mouse given C57BL/6 T cells with graft-versus-host disease after an allogeneic hematopoietic cell transplant.

About this clone: Gene and germline names: mouse. The read ends 1 residue early relative to the CDR3; the germline J gene fills the gap. The rearrangement links TRBV31 to TRBJ2-1; D tentatively reads TRBD1 or TRBD2 (7 bases each). Germline CDR1 and CDR2: GKSSPN and SITVG. CDR3 length: 15 amino acids. Trimming took off 0 bases at V and 1 base at J, with 10 bases between the two ends. The CDR3 loop reads CAWSLQGGNYAEQFF. The CDR3 DNA, read in part, is TGTGCCTGGAGTCTGCAGGGGGGGAACTATGCTGAGCAGTTC.

In the case of this clone: Mouse germline and gene names are used. The read terminates 1 residue before the CDR3 end, so the remaining end is supplied by the germline J gene. J is TRBJ2-1 and V is TRBV1; TRBD1 is a possible D gene (5 bases). Germline-derived CDR1 and CDR2 are NSQYPW and LRSPGD (reference sequence). This CDR3 is 15 amino acids long. Trimming stripped 4 bases from V and 2 bases from J, with 12 bases between. CDR3 DNA, as far as it was read: TGCACCTGCAGTGTTTCCGTGACAGACTATGCTGAGCAGTTC. Its translation: CTCSVSVTDYAEQF. The whole CDR3 reads CTCSVSVTDYAEQFF.

Concerning this clone itself: Mouse gene names apply. Read data end 1 residue before the CDR3 end; the end is taken from the germline J gene. The chain combines TRBV13-2 with TRBJ2-1; 11 bases are shared with TRBD2. Germline CDR1 NNHNN, CDR2 SYGAGS (reference sequence). The V gene end was trimmed by 2 bases and the J gene end by 7 bases; junction bases not matched to a gene: 5. This CDR3 is 15 amino acids long. CDR3 bases read: TGTGCCAGCGGTGAGGGGACTGGGGGTCTCGCTGAGCAGTTC. This codes for CASGEGTGGLAEQF. The entire CDR3 reads CASGEGTGGLAEQFF.